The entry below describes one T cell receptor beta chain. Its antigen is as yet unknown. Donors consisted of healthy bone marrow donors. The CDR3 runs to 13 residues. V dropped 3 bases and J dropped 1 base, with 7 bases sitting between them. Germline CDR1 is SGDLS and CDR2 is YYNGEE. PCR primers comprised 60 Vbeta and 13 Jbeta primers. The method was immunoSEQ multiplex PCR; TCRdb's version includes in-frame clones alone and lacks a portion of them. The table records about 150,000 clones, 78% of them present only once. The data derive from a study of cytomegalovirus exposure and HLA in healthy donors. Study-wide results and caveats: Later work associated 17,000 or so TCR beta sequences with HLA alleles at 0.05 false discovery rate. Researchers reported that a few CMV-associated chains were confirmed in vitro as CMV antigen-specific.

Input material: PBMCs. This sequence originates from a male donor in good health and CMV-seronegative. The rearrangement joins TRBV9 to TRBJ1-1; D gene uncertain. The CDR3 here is CASSAGGNTEAFF. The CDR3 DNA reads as TGTGCCAGCAGCGCCGGTGGGAACACTGAAGCTTTCTTT.